What follows are 10 T cell receptor beta chains derived from one specimen sequenced in a study of T-cell reconstitution after alpha-beta-depleted transplantation in children. Construction of the TCRbeta library involved unique molecular identifiers. TCRdb used MiXCR to reprocess the PCR reads, holding one entry per CDR3 protein. The data contain some 200,000 distinct CDR3 sequences, 8.4% of them singletons. Material: PBMCs, mostly from graft donor cells, obtained 360 days after TCRalphabeta/CD19-depleted stem cell transplant. All receptors derive from a male patient aged 2 to 9 who had a stem cell transplant for acute myeloid leukemia, so the T cells may come from the graft donor.

This rearrangement joins TRBV20-1 to TRBJ2-1, with D tentatively TRBD2 (7 bases). Looked up from germline, CDR1 is DFQATT and CDR2 is SNEGSKA (reference sequence). The ends were cut back, 1 base at V and 6 bases at J, with 16 bases in the middle. The CDR3 runs 15 residues. The CDR3 DNA follows: TGCAGTGCTAGAGGCCAGTTAGGGGGGGGCAATGAGCAGTTCTTC. Encoded protein: CSARGQLGGGNEQFF.

This clonotype has a count of ten or more. The V and J genes are TRBV12-3 or TRBV12-4 and TRBJ2-3, with 11 bases lining up with TRBD2. Trimming took 4 bases from V and 6 from J; bases not matched to a gene: 12. The CDR3 contains 17 residues. The CDR3 is CASSSGLAGGFRDTQYF. For the CDR3, the DNA is TGTGCCAGCAGTTCCGGCTTAGCGGGGGGGTTTCGGGATACGCAGTATTTT.

To note about this clonotype: At one of its ends the junction is not consistent with the germline gene, which may arise from a read error. The genes are TRBV12-3 or TRBV12-4 and TRBJ2-5; D not resolved. The CDR3 length is 12 residues. The CDR3 loop is CASSLTREAQYF. The CDR3 nucleotides are TGTGCCAGCAGCCTAACCCGAGAGGCCCAGTACTTC.

This clonotype was found a few times. The genes are TRBV19 and TRBJ2-7, with a weak D call TRBD2 (6 bases). This CDR3 has 14 residues. The V end lost 6 bases, the J end lost 2 bases, and 14 bases lay between the germline ends. The germline CDR1 and CDR2 sequences are LNHDA and SQIVND (reference sequence). Here the CDR3 DNA reads TGTGCCAGTAGAATAAGTCCGGGGGCCTACGAGCAGTACTTC. It yields the protein CASRISPGAYEQYF.

Ten or more counts support this clonotype. The rearrangement links TRBV20-1 to TRBJ2-5, with a tentative D call TRBD2 (5 bases). The CDR3 runs to 16 residues. The germline CDR1 and CDR2 sequences are DFQATT and SNEGSKA (reference sequence). V was trimmed by 3 bases and J by 5 bases, leaving 22 bases between them. The CDR3 protein is CSARGRALVRPETQYF. For the CDR3, the DNA is TGCAGTGCTAGGGGGAGAGCGTTAGTGCGTCCGGAGACCCAGTACTTC.

This clonotype appeared many times. V and J are TRBV6-1 and TRBJ2-7; D may be TRBD2 (6 bases). This CDR3 region has 14 residues. The ends were cut back, 4 bases at V and 0 bases at J, with 10 bases in the middle. CDR1 MNHNS and CDR2 SASEGT come from the germline V gene. CDR3 DNA sequence: TGTGCCAGCAGTGGTAGCGGTAGCTCCTACGAGCAGTACGTC. Amino acid sequence: CASSGSGSSYEQYV.

This clonotype showed up many times. The chain recombines TRBV5-6 with TRBJ2-2; maybe TRBD1 (6 bases). Germline CDR1 SGHDT, CDR2 YYEEEE. The CDR3 is made up of 15 amino acids. V shed 2 bases and J shed 3 bases, with 11 bases lying between them. CDR3 in amino acids: CASSFADRDTGELFF. The CDR3 DNA reads as TGTGCCAGCAGCTTCGCGGACAGAGACACCGGGGAGCTGTTTTTT.

This sequence joins TRBV25-1 and TRBJ2-5, with 9 bases matching TRBD1. The CDR3 has 16 amino acids. The germline gives CDR1 MGHDK, CDR2 SYGVNS. The trim removed 1 base at V and 5 bases at J, leaving 8 bases unmatched. The CDR3 loop reads CASSEWTGTGFETQYF. CDR3 sequence (DNA): TGTGCCAGCAGTGAATGGACCGGGACAGGGTTCGAGACCCAGTACTTC.

V and J are TRBV30 and TRBJ2-1, with TRBD2 matching over 12 bases. J was trimmed by 4 bases and V by 2 bases; bases with no gene match: 3. From germline, CDR1 is GTSNPN and CDR2 SVGIG (reference sequence). This CDR3 is built from 15 residues. The chain's CDR3 is CAWSTGTSGYNEQFF. CDR3 DNA sequence: TGTGCCTGGAGTACCGGGACTAGCGGGTACAATGAGCAGTTCTTC. Looking up the rest from reference TRBV30 and TRBJ2-1 gives the full variable domain: SQTIHQWPATLVQPVGSPLSLECTVEGTSNPNLYWYRQAAGRGLQLLFYSVGIGQISSEVPQNLSASRPQDRQFILSSKKLLLSDSGFYLCAWSTGTSGYNEQFFGPGTRLTVL.

This chain uses TRBV5-1 with TRBJ2-2; D may be TRBD1 (6 bases). This CDR3 has 16 amino acids. Trimming left V 4 bases short and J 2 bases short, with 15 bases between. Germline values: CDR1 SGHRS, CDR2 YFSETQ. Written as DNA, the CDR3 is TGCGCCAGCAGCCCCGGACAGAGGTTCAACACCGGGGAGCTGTTTTTT. This codes for CASSPGQRFNTGELFF.